Listed here are 17 T cell receptor beta chains from one sample, sequenced in a study of blood T cell repertoires in COVID-19. Only in-frame clones appear in the TCRdb table, and some are missing; sequencing was by immunoSEQ multiplex PCR. The data show 5,000 to 6,000 clones, roughly 90% seen once. Material: peripheral blood. These receptors were taken from a man in his fifties or sixties with acute or convalescent COVID-19.

This chain joins TRBV6-5 and TRBJ1-1, with a weak D call TRBD1 (6 bases). The CDR3 is made up of 15 amino acids. Germline V CDR1 and CDR2: MNHEY, SVGAGI. The V end was cut by 4 bases, the J end by 0 bases, with 12 bases between. As DNA, the CDR3 is TGTGCCAGCAGTTTCCAGGGGTACATGAACACTGAAGCTTTCTTT. Encoded protein: CASSFQGYMNTEAFF.

V gene TRBV3-1 (or the pseudogene TRBV3-2) combines with J gene TRBJ2-5, with D tentatively TRBD2 (6 bases). This CDR3 spans 15 amino acids. Looked up from germline, CDR1 is LGHDT and CDR2 is YNNKEL (reference sequence). V lost 2 bases and J 5 bases, leaving 15 bases between the germline ends. The CDR3 here is CASSQSPGGDETQYF. For the CDR3, the DNA is TGTGCCAGCAGCCAAAGCCCCGGGGGAGATGAGACCCAGTACTTC.

The chain uses TRBV7-9 and TRBJ2-1, with D uncertain. From germline, CDR1 is SEHNR and CDR2 FQNEAQ (reference sequence). Deletions cut 0 bases from V and 6 bases from J, with 9 bases between. CDR3 length: 14 residues. In DNA, the CDR3 is TGTGCCAGCAGCTTAGCAGCAGGTGGCAATGAGCAGTTCTTC. Encoded protein: CASSLAAGGNEQFF.

The chain uses TRBV19 and TRBJ2-2; D is possibly TRBD1 (5 bases). Trimming shortened V by 1 base and J by 0 bases, and 15 bases separated the two germline ends. Germline V gene data show CDR1 as LNHDA and CDR2 as SQIVND (reference sequence). The CDR3 spans 18 residues. In nucleotides, the CDR3 is TGTGCCAGTAGTATAGCGAGCACAGGACCTTCGAACACCGGGGAGCTGTTTTTT. It is translated as CASSIASTGPSNTGELFF. The entire variable domain, with the rest obtained from reference TRBV19 and TRBJ2-2, is as follows: DGGITQSPKYLFRKEGQNVTLSCEQNLNHDAMYWYRQDPGQGLRLIYYSQIVNDFQKGDIAEGYSVSREKKESFPLTVTSAQKNPTAFYLCASSIASTGPSNTGELFFGEGSRLTVL.

The J gene is TRBJ1-1, the V gene TRBV7-8; 7 bases align to TRBD1. Losses at the gene ends were 5 bases for V and 5 bases for J; bases not matched to a gene: 14. The CDR3 has 16 residues. Germline V gene lookup returns CDR1 SGHVS and CDR2 FQNEAQ. CDR3 sequence (DNA): TGTGCCAGCAGCGTAAGACAGGGCGATATTGGAACTGAAGCTTTCTTT. Protein: CASSVRQGDIGTEAFF.

V usage is TRBV3-1 (or the pseudogene TRBV3-2) and J usage is TRBJ2-1; 12 bases match TRBD1. After removal of 6 bases from V and 8 bases from J, the junction contained 5 bases not matched to a gene. The germline gives CDR1 LGHDT, CDR2 YNNKEL (reference sequence). The CDR3 contains 14 residues. As DNA, the CDR3 is TGTGCCAGCAGAACGGGACAGGGGGCATATGAGCAGTTCTTC. Protein product: CASRTGQGAYEQFF.

The chain recombines TRBV19 with TRBJ2-7; the D gene is possibly TRBD2 (5 bases). Per the germline V gene, CDR1 is LNHDA and CDR2 is SQIVND (reference sequence). This CDR3 is built from 12 residues. V was trimmed by 4 bases and J by 1 base, leaving 5 bases between them. The CDR3 DNA sequence: TGTGCCAGTAGTACGGGATCCTACGAGCAGTACTTC. Residues: CASSTGSYEQYF.

CDR3 amino acids: CASSRTNNYGYTF. CDR3 DNA sequence: TGTGCCAGCAGCCGGACAAATAACTATGGCTACACCTTC. The chain couples TRBV27 to TRBJ1-2; D may be TRBD1 (5 bases). Germline values: CDR1 MNHEY, CDR2 SMNVEV (reference sequence). The V end was cut by 6 bases, the J end by 1 base, with 9 bases between. CDR3 length: 13 residues.

This clone was counted between two and nine times. The CDR3 spells CASSYPRGLEQYF. The CDR3 bases are TGTGCCAGCAGTTACCCCAGAGGCCTCGAGCAGTACTTC. The genes are TRBV6-2 or TRBV6-3 and TRBJ2-7; D is undetermined. The germline V gene encodes CDR1 MNHEY and CDR2 SVGEGT. The ends were cut back, 2 bases at V and 6 bases at J, with 11 bases in the middle. This CDR3 comprises 13 residues.

The chain uses TRBV11-2 and TRBJ2-7; no firm D call. V was clipped by 3 bases and J by 1 base, with 4 bases between them. The CDR3 is 12 amino acids. Germline CDR1 and CDR2: SGHAT and FQNNGV. CDR3 nucleotide sequence: TGTGCCAGCAGCTTCGGGTCCTACGAGCAGTACTTC. Amino acids: CASSFGSYEQYF.

The chain employs TRBV28 and TRBJ1-4; a possible D gene is TRBD1 (6 bases). The ends were cut back, 6 bases at V and 2 bases at J, with 7 bases in the middle. The germline V gene has CDR1 MDHEN and CDR2 SYDVKM. The CDR3 consists of 13 residues. The CDR3 loop is CASRTGTNEKLFF. The CDR3 DNA reads as TGTGCCAGCAGAACAGGGACTAATGAAAAACTGTTTTTT.

The rearrangement uses TRBV4-3 and TRBJ1-2, with 9 bases lining up with TRBD1. This CDR3 comprises 15 residues. The J segment lost 8 bases and the V segment lost 4 bases, leaving 11 bases of the junction unmatched. The germline CDR1 and CDR2 sequences are LGHNA and YSLEER. Here the CDR3 reads CASSPLTGQGNGYTF. The CDR3 nucleotides are TGCGCCAGCAGCCCTTTAACGGGACAGGGTAACGGCTACACCTTC.

There are a few counts of this clone. The chain links TRBV5-8 to TRBJ1-2; 7 nucleotides line up with TRBD1. The CDR3 is 15 amino acids. V lost 3 bases and J lost 1; bases outside the gene matches: 6. Germline assignment: CDR1 SGHTS and CDR2 YDEGEE. Written as DNA, the CDR3 is TGTGCCAGCAGCTCCAGGACAGGCCATAACTATGGCTACACCTTC. This codes for CASSSRTGHNYGYTF.

V gene TRBV9 combines with J gene TRBJ2-3, with D possibly TRBD2 on 5 matching bases. Germline lookup yields CDR1 SGDLS and CDR2 YYNGEE. This CDR3 has 15 residues. The ends were cut back, 0 bases at V and 1 base at J, with 9 bases in the middle. CDR3 amino acids: CASSVAGYGTDTQYF. As DNA, the CDR3 is TGTGCCAGCAGCGTAGCGGGGTATGGCACAGATACGCAGTATTTT.

The chain has TRBV5-4 and TRBJ2-5; 7 bases line up with TRBD1. CDR3 size: 14 residues. The V segment lost 4 bases and the J segment 1 base; nucleotides outside the gene matches: 4. The germline V gene encodes CDR1 SGHNT and CDR2 YYREEE (reference sequence). The CDR3 nucleotides read TGTGCCAGCAGCACTGACAGGGCCCAAGAGACCCAGTACTTC. It codes for CASSTDRAQETQYF. The whole variable domain, filled in from reference TRBV5-4 and TRBJ2-5, reads ETGVTQSPTHLIKTRGQQVTLRCSSQSGHNTVSWYQQALGQGPQFIFQYYREEENGRGNFPPRFSGLQFPNYSSELNVNALELDDSALYLCASSTDRAQETQYFGPGTRLLVL.

The V call is TRBV2, the J call TRBJ1-1; D gene unclear. The CDR3 runs to 15 residues. The germline CDR1 and CDR2 sequences are SNHLY and FYNNEI. Trimming stripped 3 bases from V and 0 bases from J, with 11 bases between. Written as DNA, the CDR3 is TGTGCCAGCAGTGATTACAAGACTGTGAACACTGAAGCTTTCTTT. This gives the protein CASSDYKTVNTEAFF.

The chain joins TRBV19 to TRBJ1-5; D gene uncertain. V gave up 7 bases and J gave up 0 bases, with 13 bases separating them. CDR3 size: 15 residues. Germline-derived CDR1 and CDR2 are LNHDA and SQIVND (reference sequence). This chain's CDR3 is CASNRGGFSNQPQHF. The CDR3 DNA follows: TGTGCCAGTAATCGAGGAGGATTTAGCAATCAGCCCCAGCATTTT.